The 15 T cell receptor beta chains presented below share a single source sample, sequenced in a study of blood T cell repertoires in COVID-19. Here immunoSEQ multiplex PCR was the method, and the copy in TCRdb shows in-frame clones only, minus some. The profile shows 250,000 to 300,000 clones, approximately 85% of them singletons. Input material: peripheral blood. These receptors originate from a woman aged 70-85 years with acute or convalescent COVID-19.

This clone has just one count. This chain joins TRBV2 and TRBJ1-1, with D hard to call. Germline-derived CDR1 and CDR2 are SNHLY and FYNNEI. This CDR3 comprises 11 residues. The germline V and J ends were trimmed by 6 bases and 7 bases, with 9 bases remaining between them. In nucleotides, the CDR3 is TGTGCCAGCAGCCGGGAGTTTGAAGCTTTCTTT. Residues: CASSREFEAFF.

The chain has TRBV6-5 and TRBJ2-4; D is unresolved. CDR1 is MNHEY, CDR2 SVGAGI, per germline. The CDR3 is 13 residues long. The germline V and J ends were trimmed by 6 bases and 1 base, with 7 bases remaining between them. The CDR3 here is CASSLRAKNIQYF. DNA for the CDR3: TGTGCCAGCAGCCTCCGGGCCAAAAACATTCAGTACTTC.

This chain links TRBV12-5 with TRBJ2-1; 7 positions agree with TRBD2. CDR3 length: 13 amino acids. CDR1 and CDR2 (germline): LGHNT, FRNRAP. With V trimmed by 6 bases and J by 10 bases, 9 bases remained unmatched. CDR3 coding DNA: TGTGCTAGTGGCTTAAGCGGGGCCAGCGAGCAGTTCTTC. Its protein product is CASGLSGASEQFF.

The V call is TRBV19, the J call TRBJ1-3, with D possibly being TRBD1 (6 bases). Germline values: CDR1 LNHDA, CDR2 SQIVND (reference sequence). Trimming took off 5 bases at V and 2 bases at J, with 16 bases between the two ends. This CDR3 spans 16 amino acids. CDR3 region: CASSVGSAGAGNTIYF. The CDR3 nucleotides read TGTGCCAGTAGTGTCGGTTCAGCAGGGGCTGGAAACACCATATATTTT.

The chain uses TRBV5-1 and TRBJ2-1, with 11 bases identical to TRBD1. The ends lost 1 base at V and 4 bases at J; junction bases unmatched: 7. This CDR3 has 17 amino acids. The V gene's germline CDR1 is SGHRS and CDR2 YFSETQ. This chain's CDR3 is CASSLTAGTGGYNEQFF. DNA for the CDR3: TGCGCCAGCAGCTTGACCGCCGGGACAGGGGGATACAATGAGCAGTTCTTC.

V and J are TRBV30 and TRBJ2-3; 9 nucleotides line up with TRBD2. Germline lookup yields CDR1 GTSNPN and CDR2 SVGIG (reference sequence). The J segment lost 3 bases and the V segment lost 1 base, leaving 5 bases of the junction unmatched. There are 15 residues in the CDR3. In DNA form, the CDR3 reads TGTGCCTGGAGTGAGGGGCTAGCGGGGACAGATACGCAGTATTTT. It encodes CAWSEGLAGTDTQYF.

The chain has TRBV23-1 and TRBJ1-6; D not certain. TRBV23-1 is annotated as an ORF whose role is uncertain. The CDR3 runs 13 residues. V lost 2 bases and J 7 bases, leaving 6 bases between the germline ends. CDR3 bases: TGCGCCAGCAGTCAACAGGAAAATTCACCCCTCCACTTT. Translation: CASSQQENSPLHF.

This clone has at least ten counts. The genes are TRBV6-1 and TRBJ1-6; D not certain. The CDR3 contains 15 residues. Germline V gives CDR1 MNHNS, CDR2 SASEGT. Deletions cut 0 bases from V and 5 bases from J, with 8 bases between. The CDR3 reads CASSEAVSNNSPLHF. The DNA of the CDR3 is TGTGCCAGCAGTGAAGCGGTCAGTAATAATTCACCCCTCCACTTT.

This clone was seen only a few times. The gene calls are TRBV6-5 and TRBJ1-6; tentatively, D is TRBD1 (5 bases). CDR3 length: 12 amino acids. CDR1 is MNHEY, CDR2 SVGAGI, per germline. The ends were cut back, 2 bases at V and 10 bases at J, with 6 bases in the middle. The CDR3 protein is CASSYGASPLHF. The CDR3 DNA follows: TGTGCCAGCAGTTACGGGGCATCACCCCTCCACTTT.

The chain has TRBV5-8 and TRBJ2-3; 7 bases align to TRBD2. CDR3 length: 15 amino acids. The V gene end was trimmed by 4 bases and the J gene end by 3 bases; junction bases not matched to a gene: 8. Germline V CDR1 and CDR2: SGHTS, YDEGEE. CDR3: CASSAFAAGTDTQYF. DNA of the CDR3: TGTGCCAGCAGCGCCTTTGCAGCGGGGACAGATACGCAGTATTTT.

The chain recombines TRBV5-1 with TRBJ2-3, with 9 bases fitting TRBD1. Per germline, CDR1 SGHRS and CDR2 YFSETQ. CDR3 size: 15 residues. V was pared by 3 bases and J by 6 bases, with 8 bases of the junction left unmatched. The CDR3 sequence: CASSSSGTGRDTQYF. CDR3 in DNA: TGCGCCAGCAGCTCATCCGGGACAGGGAGGGATACGCAGTATTTT.

The chain carries TRBV2 and TRBJ1-1; no reliable D call. The CDR3 has 13 residues. V was shortened by 8 bases and J by 0 bases, with 10 bases between the two germline ends. The germline CDR1 and CDR2 sequences are SNHLY and FYNNEI. The CDR3 sequence is CASHREVNTEAFF. Written as DNA, the CDR3 is TGTGCCAGCCATCGGGAAGTGAACACTGAAGCTTTCTTT.

The rearrangement uses TRBV9 and TRBJ1-2, with D unclear. This CDR3 comprises 14 residues. Germline-derived CDR1 and CDR2 are SGDLS and YYNGEE. V lost 0 bases and J lost 0, with 6 bases in between. The CDR3 is CASSVGYSNYGYTF. Written as DNA, the CDR3 is TGTGCCAGCAGCGTAGGGTACTCTAACTATGGCTACACCTTC. Looking up the rest from reference TRBV9 and TRBJ1-2 gives the full variable domain: DSGVTQTPKHLITATGQRVTLRCSPRSGDLSVYWYQQSLDQGLQFLIQYYNGEERAKGNILERFSAQQFPDLHSELNLSSLELGDSALYFCASSVGYSNYGYTFGSGTRLTVV.

This clone was detected once. The rearrangement joins TRBV24-1 to TRBJ2-3; a weak D match, TRBD1 (6 bases). The CDR3 loop spans 16 amino acids. Germline V gene sequence: CDR1 KGHDR, CDR2 SFDVKD. Trimming cost V 2 bases and J 0 bases, with 11 bases left between them. In DNA form, the CDR3 reads TGTGCCACCAGTGATTGGACAGCTCCTAGCACAGATACGCAGTATTTT. Translating it yields CATSDWTAPSTDTQYF.

This clone was picked up one time. V gene TRBV5-5 combines with J gene TRBJ1-1, with 9 bases aligning to TRBD1. Germline lookup yields CDR1 SGHKS and CDR2 YYEKEE (reference sequence). The ends lost 4 bases at V and 0 bases at J; junction bases unmatched: 4. The CDR3 sequence is 15 residues long. CDR3 DNA: TGTGCCAGCAGCGCCACAGGGGGCATGAACACTGAAGCTTTCTTT. Amino acids: CASSATGGMNTEAFF.